This T cell receptor beta chain is from a study of blood T cell repertoires in COVID-19. Whole-study context: PBMCs, B-cell-depleted T cells, or T cells provided the cDNA or gDNA that made up the material.

Ages ranged from about 18 to 89 years, with residence in under 25 US areas. Before being deemed recovered, Cohort 3 donors had two negative PCRs, clearance, or symptom resolution. The V end was cut by 8 bases, the J end by 4 bases, with 20 bases between. The V gene's germline CDR1 is MNHEY and CDR2 SVGAGI. The CDR3 is made up of 15 amino acids. Original processing notes: Estimation of nucleated cell counts relied on the amplification of reference gene primers. The repertoire was sequenced with immunoSEQ multiplex PCR; TCRdb's copy has only in-frame clones and lacks some. V and J calls and clone size are given by that table; D and trimming were obtained from the DNA. Of a few hundred thousand clones in the sample, around 86% were seen once. A few counts support this clone.

The rearrangement links TRBV6-5 to TRBJ1-2; possibly TRBD1 for D (5 bases). The sequence derives from a woman in her late teens or twenties who had recovered from COVID-19. What was sequenced was PBMCs or T cells enriched from blood (not recorded which). CDR3 DNA: TGTGCCAGCGCCCTAGGGGACTGGGAGGTCTATGGCTACACCTTC. Amino acids: CASALGDWEVYGYTF.